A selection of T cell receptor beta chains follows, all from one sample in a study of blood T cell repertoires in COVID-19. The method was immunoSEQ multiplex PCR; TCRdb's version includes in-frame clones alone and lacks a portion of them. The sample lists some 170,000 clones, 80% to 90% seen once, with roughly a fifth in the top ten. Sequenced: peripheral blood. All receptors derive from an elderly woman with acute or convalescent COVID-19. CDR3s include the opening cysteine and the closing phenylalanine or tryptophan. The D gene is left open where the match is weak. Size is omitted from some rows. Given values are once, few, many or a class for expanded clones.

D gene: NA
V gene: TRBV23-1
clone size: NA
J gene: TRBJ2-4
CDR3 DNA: TGCGCCAGCAGTGGCTTAGCCAAAAACATTCAGTACTTC
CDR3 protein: CASSGLAKNIQYF

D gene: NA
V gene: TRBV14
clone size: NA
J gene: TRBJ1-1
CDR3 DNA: TGTGCCAGCAGCTTGATGGGGGGTCGAGCTTTCTTT
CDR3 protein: CASSLMGGRAFF

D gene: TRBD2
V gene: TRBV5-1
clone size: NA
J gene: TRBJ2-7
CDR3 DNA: TGCGCCAGCAGCTTGGGTCCTAGCGGAAAATACGAGCAGTACTTC
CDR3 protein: CASSLGPSGKYEQYF

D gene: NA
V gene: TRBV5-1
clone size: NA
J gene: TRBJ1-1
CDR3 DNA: TGCGCCAGCAGCTTGGAAGCTCACGGCACTGAAGCTTTCTTT
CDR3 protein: CASSLEAHGTEAFF

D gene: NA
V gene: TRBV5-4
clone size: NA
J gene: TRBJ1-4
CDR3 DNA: TGTGCCAGCAGCGCGCCGGGACAAAATAATGAAAAACTGTTTTTT
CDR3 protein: CASSAPGQNNEKLFF

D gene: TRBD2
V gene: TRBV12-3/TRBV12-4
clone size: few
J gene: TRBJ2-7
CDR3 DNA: TGTGCCAGCAGTTTTAGGAGCGGGGACGAGCAGTACTTC
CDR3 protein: CASSFRSGDEQYF

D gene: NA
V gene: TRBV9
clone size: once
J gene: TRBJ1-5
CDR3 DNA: TGTGCCAGCAGCGAGACCTTGGGCCAGCCCCAGCATTTT
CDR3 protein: CASSETLGQPQHF

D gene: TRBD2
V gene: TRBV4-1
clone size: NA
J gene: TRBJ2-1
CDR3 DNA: TGCGCCAGCAGCCACGAGCGGGGGGACTACAATGAGCAGTTCTTC
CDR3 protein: CASSHERGDYNEQFF

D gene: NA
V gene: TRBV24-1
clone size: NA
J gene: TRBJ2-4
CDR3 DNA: TGTGCCACCAGTGACCCTACAGCAGGGTACATTCAGTACTTC
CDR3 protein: CATSDPTAGYIQYF

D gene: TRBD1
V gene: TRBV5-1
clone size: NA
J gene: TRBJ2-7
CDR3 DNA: TGCGCCAGCAGAACAGGGGTTTCGGACTCCTACGAGCAGTACTTC
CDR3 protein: CASRTGVSDSYEQYF

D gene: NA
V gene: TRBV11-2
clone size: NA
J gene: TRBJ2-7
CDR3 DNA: TGTGCCAGCAGCTCGGGTAAGACCGCCTACGAGCAGTACTTC
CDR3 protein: CASSSGKTAYEQYF

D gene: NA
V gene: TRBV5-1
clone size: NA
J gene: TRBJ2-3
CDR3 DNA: TGCGCCAGCAGCCAGGGTGCGGCAGATACGCAGTATTTT
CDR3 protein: CASSQGAADTQYF

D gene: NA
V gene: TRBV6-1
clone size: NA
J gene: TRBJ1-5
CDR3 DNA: TGTGCCAGCAGTGAAGGAGGGTATCAGCCCCAGCATTTT
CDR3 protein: CASSEGGYQPQHF

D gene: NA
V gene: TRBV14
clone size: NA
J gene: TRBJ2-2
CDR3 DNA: TGTGCCAGCAGCCAACTGACGTGGACTCAAATAGCCGGGGAGCTGTTTTTT
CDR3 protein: CASSQLTWTQIAGELFF

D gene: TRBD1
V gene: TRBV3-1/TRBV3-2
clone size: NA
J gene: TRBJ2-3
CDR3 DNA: TGTGCCAGCAGCCAATCAGGGCGGACAGGTACGCAGTATTTT
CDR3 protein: CASSQSGRTGTQYF

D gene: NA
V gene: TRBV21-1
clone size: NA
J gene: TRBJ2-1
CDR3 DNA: TGTGCCAGCAGCAAAGGGACTAAACTAGCGGGCCGATGTTACAATGAGCAGTTCTTC
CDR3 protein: CASSKGTKLAGRCYNEQFF

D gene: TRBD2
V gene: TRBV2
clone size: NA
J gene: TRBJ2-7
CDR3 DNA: TGTGCCAGCAGTGAAGCTTCCAGCGGGGGGTCCTACGAGCAGTACTTC
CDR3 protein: CASSEASSGGSYEQYF

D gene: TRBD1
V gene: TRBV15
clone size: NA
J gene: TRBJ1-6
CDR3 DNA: TGTGCCACCAGCAGAGCCGGGGGACAGGGGAATTCACCCCTCCACTTT
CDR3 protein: CATSRAGGQGNSPLHF

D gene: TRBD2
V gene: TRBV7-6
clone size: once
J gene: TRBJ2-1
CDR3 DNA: TGTGCCAGCAGCTGCCTAGCGGGATGTTCCTACAATGAGCAGTTCTTC
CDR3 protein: CASSCLAGCSYNEQFF

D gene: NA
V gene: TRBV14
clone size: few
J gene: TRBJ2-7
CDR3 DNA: TGTGCCAGCAGCTGGGGGACTTCTACCTACGAGCAGTACTTC
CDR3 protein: CASSWGTSTYEQYF

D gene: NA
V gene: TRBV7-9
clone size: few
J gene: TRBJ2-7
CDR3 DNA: TGTGCCAGCACGGCGGGGCAAAGCTCCTACGAGCAGTACTTC
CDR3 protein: CASTAGQSSYEQYF

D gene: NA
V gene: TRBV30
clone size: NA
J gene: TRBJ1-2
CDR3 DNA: TGTGCCTGGAGTGTACTGAGGGGCGCGGGAGGCTACACCTTC
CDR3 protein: CAWSVLRGAGGYTF

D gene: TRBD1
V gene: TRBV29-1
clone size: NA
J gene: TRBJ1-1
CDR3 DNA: TGCAGCGTTGAAGATCGGGACAGGGATGATGAAGCTTTCTTT
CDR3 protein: CSVEDRDRDDEAFF

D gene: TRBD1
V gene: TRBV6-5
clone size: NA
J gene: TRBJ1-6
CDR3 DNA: TGTGCCAGCAAGCCGGGACAGGGGTGGGGTTCACCCCTCCACTTT
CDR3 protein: CASKPGQGWGSPLHF

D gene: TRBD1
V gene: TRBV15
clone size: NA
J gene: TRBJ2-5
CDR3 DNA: TGTGCCACCAGCATCGACAGGGTGAGAGGAGAGACCCAGTACTTC
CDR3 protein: CATSIDRVRGETQYF

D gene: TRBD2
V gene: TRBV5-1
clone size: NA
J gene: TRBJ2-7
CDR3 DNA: TGCGCCCGCCGCGGGGGGCCTCGCGGGAGGGGGCTGCACGGCTACGAGCAGTACTTC
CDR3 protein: CARRGGPRGRGLHGYEQYF

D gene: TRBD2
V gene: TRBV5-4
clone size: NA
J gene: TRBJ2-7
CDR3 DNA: TGTGCCAGCAGCTTGTTAGCGGGAGCAGACGAGCAGTACTTC
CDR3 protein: CASSLLAGADEQYF